This TCR beta chain stems from a study of shared clonotypes between healthy human individuals. A note on this clone: Antigen unknown.

Sequenced by immunoSEQ multiplex PCR; TCRdb stores in-frame clones only, minus some. The repertoire holds roughly 1,100,000 clones, with about 75% as singletons. All donors were healthy HIV-negative adults lacking recent acute infections or vaccinations. The donors, all of them Caucasian adults, lived in Nashville, Tennessee. In the CD4+ fraction, cells were divided into CD45RA+ naive and CD45RA-negative memory subsets. Germline loops: CDR1 SGHAT, CDR2 FQNNGV. The CDR3 consists of 15 residues. V lost 4 bases to trimming and J lost 2 bases, with 14 bases between them. Study outcomes and limitations: When compared with the clonotypes that were shared by all four sorted-subset donors, the non-shared clonotypes turned out to have lower generation probabilities.

The V and J genes are TRBV11-2 and TRBJ2-5, with D possibly matching TRBD1 (6 bases). Input material: memory CD4+ T cells sorted from blood. Regarding subset: CD45RA-negative fraction. This TCR was recovered from a young man in good health. CDR3 protein: CASSSSGVLQETQYF. The DNA of the CDR3 is TGTGCCAGCAGCTCTTCAGGGGTTTTGCAAGAGACCCAGTACTTC.